This TCR beta chain is drawn from a study of Ad26.COV2.S vaccination and SARS-CoV-2 variants. Study-wide findings and caveats: An underestimation of total T cell responses may have resulted from the TCR breadth and depth analyses. Non-spike TCR breadth showed similarity between vaccine and placebo recipients. It was reported that spike-specific CD8+ and CD4+ T cell responses were substantially broad after vaccination. People given the vaccine had a wider spike-specific TCR breadth than placebo recipients did.

A remark on this clone: Its antigen is currently unknown.

Method: immunoSEQ multiplex PCR; TCRdb's copy keeps in-frame clones and lacks some. The sample lists 300,000 to 400,000 clones; roughly 94% were seen once. This CDR3 contains 13 residues. CDR1 SGHTA and CDR2 FQGNSA come from the germline V gene. The trim removed 6 bases at V and 3 bases at J, leaving 4 bases unmatched. This clonotype originated in a human donor who had recovered from COVID-19. Sequenced here: peripheral blood, sampled after recovery from COVID-19. The genes are TRBV7-2 and TRBJ1-1, with 7 bases fitting TRBD1. The CDR3 nucleotides read TGTGCCAGCAGTTCAGACAGGGACACTGAAGCTTTCTTT. This sequence encodes CASSSDRDTEAFF.